A single TCR beta chain is shown here with its context. Its antigen is not known. The table came from immunoSEQ multiplex PCR; TCRdb's copy has only in-frame clones and leaves some out. Found here are 60,000 to 75,000 clones, 84% of them singletons; the top ten hold 7.9%. Per the germline V gene, CDR1 is SQVTM and CDR2 is ANQGSEA. V dropped 0 bases and J dropped 9 bases, with 12 bases sitting between them. The CDR3 length is 12 residues. This sample is drawn from a study of OX40 agonist ivuxolimab in advanced cancers. For the study at large: Partial responses were achieved by three patients, of whom one had hepatocellular carcinoma and two had cutaneous melanoma. Study-wide findings and caveats: In the 0.1 to 3.0 mg/kg range, CD4+ and CD8+ blood T cells had expanded clonally by week 6. In CD8+ T cells, expanded clones were on average more numerous than in CD4+. Some patients who did not respond also had low normalized T-cell clonal expansion.

The TCR originated in an adult with an advanced solid tumor such as melanoma, head and neck, liver or kidney cancer. The specimen was CD4+ or CD8+ T cells sorted from blood, collected in a trial of the OX40 agonist ivuxolimab. The chain has TRBV29-1 and TRBJ2-7; D gene unclear. CDR3 DNA sequence: TGCAGCGTTGAAGAACGGTCGAGCGCGCAGTACTTC. This translates into CSVEERSSAQYF.